The 10 T cell receptor beta chains given below trace back to one sample, sequenced in a study of cytomegalovirus exposure and HLA in healthy donors. The PCR had 60 Vbeta and 13 Jbeta primers. Assay: immunoSEQ multiplex PCR; the TCRdb copy retains only in-frame clones and omits some. The sample holds some 150,000 clones, roughly 73% seen once. Sequenced sample: PBMCs. Every receptor here comes from a human donor in good health.

This clone was counted a single time. The rearrangement links TRBV6-5 to TRBJ2-1, with 9 bases that match TRBD2. V shed 5 bases and J 10 bases; nucleotides not matched to a gene: 9. CDR1 and CDR2 (germline): MNHEY, SVGAGI. This CDR3 contains 14 residues. The CDR3 sequence is CASSAGGPGGEQFF. The CDR3 DNA follows: TGTGCCAGCAGTGCGGGGGGGCCCGGGGGAGAGCAGTTCTTC.

The gene calls are TRBV15 and TRBJ1-5; the D is unclear. The germline V and J ends were trimmed by 3 bases and 6 bases, with 15 bases remaining between them. The germline V gene encodes CDR1 LNHNV and CDR2 YYDKDF (reference sequence). The CDR3 length is 15 residues. The chain's CDR3 is CATSRAMDEGQPQHF. In DNA, the CDR3 is TGTGCCACCAGCAGGGCTATGGACGAGGGTCAGCCCCAGCATTTT.

V usage is TRBV15 and J usage is TRBJ2-1; 8 bases agree with TRBD2. Trimming cost V 4 bases and J 10 bases; bases outside gene matches: 12. The CDR3 has 15 residues. CDR1 is LNHNV, CDR2 YYDKDF, per germline (reference sequence). The CDR3 coding sequence is TGTGCCACCAGCAAGGGCGGGGGGTTGGCGGGGGAGCAGTTCTTC. Translated, it gives CATSKGGGLAGEQFF.

This sequence joins TRBV11-3 and TRBJ2-5; D possibly corresponds to TRBD1 (7 bases). V was trimmed by 5 bases and J by 5 bases, leaving 18 bases between them. The CDR3 totals 15 residues. Germline assignment: CDR1 SGHNT and CDR2 YENEEA. DNA for the CDR3: TGTGCCAGCAGCCCCCAGGGGGGCAACGGGGAGACCCAGTACTTC. Protein product: CASSPQGGNGETQYF.

This sequence joins TRBV19 and TRBJ1-5; TRBD1 matches at 11 bases. After removal of 7 bases from V and 7 bases from J, the junction contained 12 bases not matched to a gene. Germline lookup yields CDR1 LNHDA and CDR2 SQIVND (reference sequence). CDR3 size: 16 residues. In DNA, the CDR3 is TGTGCCAGTACCCCGAGGACAGGGGGCTTGGGCCAGCCCCAGCATTTT. This sequence encodes CASTPRTGGLGQPQHF.

The genes are TRBV6-5 and TRBJ2-7; 8 nucleotides agree with TRBD1. From germline, CDR1 is MNHEY and CDR2 SVGAGI. This CDR3 is 13 amino acids long. Losses at the gene ends were 0 bases for V and 7 bases for J; bases not matched to a gene: 2. The CDR3 protein is CASSYSWDREQYF. CDR3 sequence (DNA): TGTGCCAGCAGTTACTCGTGGGACAGGGAGCAGTACTTC.

V gene TRBV27 combines with J gene TRBJ2-7; D unclear. Trimming removed 4 bases at V and 6 bases at J, with 10 bases between. The CDR3 totals 12 residues. Germline V gene sequence: CDR1 MNHEY, CDR2 SMNVEV (reference sequence). CDR3 bases: TGTGCCAGCAGTTCAGGCAATCGCGAGCAGTACTTC. It yields the protein CASSSGNREQYF.

J is TRBJ1-5 and V is TRBV27; D gene uncertain. V was clipped by 2 bases and J by 6 bases, with 2 bases between them. The CDR3 extends over 11 amino acids. The V gene's germline CDR1 is MNHEY and CDR2 SMNVEV (reference sequence). CDR3 coding DNA: TGTGCCAGCAGTTTACGTCAGCCCCAGCATTTT. It translates to CASSLRQPQHF.

The rearrangement joins TRBV5-4 to TRBJ1-2; TRBD1 matches 7 bases. There are 15 residues in the CDR3. The germline CDR1 and CDR2 sequences are SGHNT and YYREEE (reference sequence). V gave up 4 bases and J gave up 6 bases; unmatched junction bases: 12. Here the CDR3 reads CASSPQTRDRDGYTF. Here the CDR3 DNA reads TGTGCCAGCAGCCCACAAACCCGGGACAGAGATGGCTACACCTTC.

The J gene is TRBJ2-2, the V gene TRBV27; TRBD1 aligns across 9 bases. This CDR3 contains 14 residues. Germline CDR1 and CDR2: MNHEY and SMNVEV (reference sequence). After removal of 5 bases from V and 8 bases from J, the junction contained 6 bases not matched to a gene. This chain's CDR3 is CASSRGTGLGELFF. The DNA of the CDR3 is TGTGCCAGCAGTCGAGGGACAGGGCTGGGGGAGCTGTTTTTT.